Below are 31 T cell receptor beta chains sequenced from a single sample in a study of blood T cell repertoires in COVID-19. Measured with immunoSEQ multiplex PCR; TCRdb has only the in-frame clones, and not every one. The sample records over 400,000 clones, about 89% being singletons. The material sequenced was peripheral blood. All receptors derive from a woman aged 50 to 60 with COVID-19, enrolled during active disease.

The V gene is TRBV10-1, the J gene TRBJ1-2, with 7 bases fitting TRBD1. Trimming removed 6 bases from V and 8 bases from J; junction bases left unmatched: 9. Per the germline V gene, CDR1 is WNHNN and CDR2 is SYGVQD (reference sequence). The CDR3 contains 13 residues. CDR3 loop: CASSSQGTVGYTF. DNA of the CDR3: TGCGCCAGCAGCTCACAGGGGACGGTGGGCTACACCTTC.

The chain employs TRBV28 and TRBJ2-7; 11 positions match TRBD1. The CDR3 is 14 residues long. V lost 6 bases to trimming and J lost 4 bases; unmatched junction nucleotides: 5. Germline values: CDR1 MDHEN, CDR2 SYDVKM. The CDR3 nucleotides read TGTGCCAGCAGCCTTGGGGACAGGGGGTACGAGCAGTACTTC. It encodes CASSLGDRGYEQYF.

The chain joins TRBV24-1 to TRBJ2-7; D is perhaps TRBD1 (5 bases). Germline lookup yields CDR1 KGHDR and CDR2 SFDVKD. The CDR3 has 17 amino acids. The V end was cut by 5 bases, the J end by 0 bases, with 19 bases between. The CDR3 DNA sequence: TGTGCCACCAGTGGTCCGGACACTATGAGCCCCTCCTACGAGCAGTACTTC. Translation gives CATSGPDTMSPSYEQYF.

This chain links TRBV30 with TRBJ1-4; 8 bases line up with TRBD1. The CDR3 has 13 amino acids. Germline CDR1 GTSNPN, CDR2 SVGIG (reference sequence). The CDR3 DNA is TGTGCGGTTACAACAGGGGGTAATGAAAAACTGTTTTTT. Translation gives CAVTTGGNEKLFF.

This chain links TRBV11-2 with TRBJ1-5, with D maybe TRBD1 (6 bases). In germline, CDR1 is SGHAT, CDR2 FQNNGV. The ends were cut back, 3 bases at V and 6 bases at J, with 9 bases in the middle. This CDR3 comprises 13 residues. CDR3 nucleotides: TGTGCCAGCAGCTTTCAGGACAGTCAGCCCCAGCATTTT. This codes for CASSFQDSQPQHF.

The sample holds a few counts of this clone. The chain joins TRBV20-1 to TRBJ1-2, with D unresolved. Germline CDR1 DFQATT, CDR2 SNEGSKA (reference sequence). V was clipped by 3 bases and J by 8 bases, with 10 bases between them. The CDR3 runs 11 residues. Written as DNA, the CDR3 is TGCAGTGCTAGGACGGGAAGAGGCTACACCTTC. It specifies CSARTGRGYTF.

In its sample, this clone was seen once. CDR3 region: CASSLAGQGYMNTEAFF. The CDR3 nucleotides read TGTGCCAGCAGCTTAGCGGGACAGGGTTACATGAACACTGAAGCTTTCTTT. V is TRBV11-2 and J is TRBJ1-1; 9 positions match TRBD1. Germline values: CDR1 SGHAT, CDR2 FQNNGV. The V gene end was trimmed by 1 base and the J gene end by 0 bases; junction bases not matched to a gene: 6. This CDR3 region has 17 residues.

This clone appeared a single time. V gene TRBV19 combines with J gene TRBJ1-1, with D perhaps matching TRBD1 (6 bases). This CDR3 is 15 amino acids long. In germline, CDR1 is LNHDA, CDR2 SQIVND (reference sequence). V was shortened by 2 bases and J by 1 base, with 11 bases between the two germline ends. This chain's CDR3 is CASSIRGGPNTEAFF. The CDR3 region has the DNA TGTGCCAGTAGTATAAGGGGGGGGCCGAACACTGAAGCTTTCTTT. Supplemented by reference TRBV19 and TRBJ1-1, the full variable domain reads DGGITQSPKYLFRKEGQNVTLSCEQNLNHDAMYWYRQDPGQGLRLIYYSQIVNDFQKGDIAEGYSVSREKKESFPLTVTSAQKNPTAFYLCASSIRGGPNTEAFFGQGTRLTVV.

The chain carries TRBV2 and TRBJ1-4; maybe TRBD1 (6 bases). CDR1 SNHLY and CDR2 FYNNEI come from the germline V gene. V was shortened by 7 bases and J by 8 bases, with 20 bases between the two germline ends. The CDR3 is made up of 15 amino acids. CDR3 coding DNA: TGTGCCAGCACCTCAAACGCAGGGGCGGACGAAAAACTGTTTTTT. Its translation: CASTSNAGADEKLFF.

This clone was seen a few times. The chain couples TRBV10-1 to TRBJ2-1, with 7 positions matching TRBD2. CDR3 size: 14 residues. The V gene end was trimmed by 7 bases and the J gene end by 5 bases; junction bases not matched to a gene: 8. In germline, CDR1 is WNHNN, CDR2 SYGVQD (reference sequence). The CDR3 reads CASKRDLLDNEQFF. The CDR3 bases are TGCGCCAGCAAGCGGGACCTACTGGACAATGAGCAGTTCTTC.

V and J are TRBV5-1 and TRBJ2-7; 7 nucleotides agree with TRBD1. Per the germline V gene, CDR1 is SGHRS and CDR2 is YFSETQ. The CDR3 covers 17 residues. V lost 3 bases, J lost 3 bases, and 15 bases stayed unmatched. Written as DNA, the CDR3 is TGCGCCAGCAGCTCACCGACAGGGACCCCCCGATTCTACGAGCAGTACTTC. Its translation is CASSSPTGTPRFYEQYF.

The rearrangement uses TRBV29-1 and TRBJ1-2, with D perhaps matching TRBD1 (5 bases). From germline, CDR1 is SQVTM and CDR2 ANQGSEA. The CDR3 runs to 13 residues. Trimming cost V 2 bases and J 7 bases, with 14 bases left between them. The chain's CDR3 is CSVESVRRGGYTF. The CDR3 DNA is TGCAGCGTTGAATCGGTCAGGAGGGGTGGCTACACCTTC.

This clone was seen a single time. This chain connects TRBV7-9 to TRBJ1-2; weak D call: TRBD1 (5 bases). Germline CDR1 SEHNR, CDR2 FQNEAQ (reference sequence). Trimming removed 2 bases from V and 4 bases from J, with 11 bases in between. This CDR3 comprises 14 residues. The CDR3 here is CASSLIAGGYGYTF. The CDR3 region has the DNA TGTGCCAGCAGCTTAATTGCGGGGGGCTATGGCTACACCTTC.

This sequence joins TRBV6-5 and TRBJ1-1; a possible D gene is TRBD1 (6 bases). Germline lookup yields CDR1 MNHEY and CDR2 SVGAGI. V lost 7 bases to trimming and J lost 9 bases, with 15 bases between them. The CDR3 consists of 12 residues. CDR3 region: CASNDRPGKAFF. The CDR3 DNA reads TGTGCCAGCAACGACAGGCCAGGGAAAGCTTTCTTT.

The chain has TRBV19 and TRBJ1-1; tentatively, D is TRBD1 (5 bases). Germline V gene lookup returns CDR1 LNHDA and CDR2 SQIVND (reference sequence). This CDR3 has 15 amino acids. Trimming shortened V by 8 bases and J by 1 base, and 17 bases separated the two germline ends. CDR3 nucleotides: TGTGCCAGTCCGGCCCAGGGCAAGGGGAACACTGAAGCTTTCTTT. Translating gives CASPAQGKGNTEAFF.

The rearrangement links TRBV7-9 to TRBJ2-7, with D possibly being TRBD1 (5 bases). The germline CDR1 and CDR2 sequences are SEHNR and FQNEAQ (reference sequence). The CDR3 extends over 13 amino acids. Trimming took 8 bases from V and 2 from J, leaving 13 bases between them. The CDR3 region is CASGPSGTYEQYF. The CDR3 DNA reads as TGTGCCAGCGGCCCCTCAGGGACCTACGAGCAGTACTTC.

On this clone itself: The junction does not match germline at one end; this may be a read error. The V call is TRBV7-3, the J call TRBJ2-3; 9 bases align to TRBD2. The germline CDR1 and CDR2 sequences are SGHTA and FQGTGA. The CDR3 contains 14 residues. DNA for the CDR3: TGTGCCAGCAGCTCAGGGACTAGCAGAGATACGCAGTATTTT. Residues: CASSSGTSRDTQYF.

This chain connects TRBV9 to TRBJ2-1; TRBD2 is a possible D gene (5 bases). The CDR3 is made up of 19 amino acids. V was trimmed by 7 bases and J by 0 bases, leaving 26 bases between them. Germline loops: CDR1 SGDLS, CDR2 YYNGEE. The DNA for the CDR3 is TGTGCCAGCGGATCGGGAACGAGGTATCGAGGAGCCTCCTACAATGAGCAGTTCTTC. This gives the protein CASGSGTRYRGASYNEQFF.

V gene TRBV28 combines with J gene TRBJ2-6; tentatively, D is TRBD2 (5 bases). The CDR3 consists of 16 residues. CDR1 and CDR2 (germline): MDHEN, SYDVKM. The V gene lost 4 bases and the J gene lost 0 bases, with 10 bases spanning the gap. The CDR3 sequence is CASSWTLLSGANVLTF. In nucleotides, the CDR3 is TGTGCCAGCAGTTGGACTTTACTCTCTGGGGCCAACGTCCTGACTTTC.

The genes are TRBV11-2 and TRBJ2-2; TRBD1 matches 7 bases. This CDR3 comprises 16 residues. V shed 3 bases and J 9 bases; nucleotides not matched to a gene: 13. Germline V CDR1 and CDR2: SGHAT, FQNNGV. This chain's CDR3 is CASSFAQTGEGRELFF. In DNA form, the CDR3 reads TGTGCCAGCAGCTTCGCCCAAACAGGGGAAGGGAGGGAGCTGTTTTTT.

The gene calls are TRBV24-1 and TRBJ1-2; 8 nucleotides agree with TRBD1. Germline V gives CDR1 KGHDR, CDR2 SFDVKD. CDR3 length: 14 amino acids. V lost 3 bases to trimming and J lost 8 bases; unmatched junction nucleotides: 7. In DNA, the CDR3 is TGTGCCACCAGTGATGACACAGGGGACAGGGGCTACACCTTC. This encodes CATSDDTGDRGYTF.

The V call is TRBV9, the J call TRBJ2-2, with 7 bases aligning to TRBD2. V shed 7 bases, J shed 2 bases, and the junction held 8 bases outside the gene matches. Germline V gene data show CDR1 as SGDLS and CDR2 as YYNGEE. The CDR3 totals 15 residues. The CDR3 region is CASGGSGTNTGELFF. For the CDR3, the DNA is TGTGCCAGCGGGGGGAGCGGGACCAACACCGGGGAGCTGTTTTTT.

This clone has a handful of counts. This chain joins TRBV27 and TRBJ1-5, with 7 bases aligning to TRBD1. CDR3 size: 14 residues. Germline assignment: CDR1 MNHEY and CDR2 SMNVEV (reference sequence). V dropped 6 bases and J dropped 8; count of bases not matched to a gene: 10. CDR3 residues: CASRATGNAKPQHF. CDR3 nucleotide sequence: TGTGCCAGCAGGGCGACAGGGAACGCTAAGCCCCAGCATTTT.

The chain uses TRBV2 and TRBJ1-2; D might be TRBD1 (5 bases). CDR1 is SNHLY and CDR2 is FYNNEI in the germline V gene. Trimming took 7 bases from V and 0 from J, leaving 12 bases between them. CDR3 length: 14 residues. DNA for the CDR3: TGTGCCAGCAAAGGGGTATCAGCTAACTATGGCTACACCTTC. Its protein is CASKGVSANYGYTF.

The chain has TRBV6-1 and TRBJ1-5, with 8 nucleotides matching TRBD1. The germline gives CDR1 MNHNS, CDR2 SASEGT. V gave up 3 bases and J gave up 15 bases; unmatched junction bases: 4. The CDR3 runs 11 residues. CDR3 sequence reads: CASSERTGWHF. Here the CDR3 DNA reads TGTGCCAGCAGTGAGAGGACAGGGTGGCATTTT.

The chain is built from TRBV10-2 and TRBJ2-7; D may be TRBD2 (6 bases). Germline V gene lookup returns CDR1 WSHSY and CDR2 SAAADI. The CDR3 has 15 residues. V lost 3 bases to trimming and J lost 4 bases, with 16 bases between them. This CDR3 is CASSDTGTGRYEQYF. The CDR3 nucleotides are TGCGCCAGCAGTGATACCGGGACGGGGAGGTACGAGCAGTACTTC.

The rearrangement joins TRBV3-1 (or the pseudogene TRBV3-2) to TRBJ2-3; 16 bases line up with TRBD2. V was pared by 2 bases and J by 1 base, with 6 bases of the junction left unmatched. The CDR3 consists of 19 residues. Germline CDR1 is LGHDT and CDR2 is YNNKEL (reference sequence). The CDR3 spells CASSQPGTSGGAGTDTQYF. Written as DNA, the CDR3 is TGTGCCAGCAGCCAACCCGGGACTAGCGGGGGGGCCGGCACAGATACGCAGTATTTT.

This chain joins TRBV15 and TRBJ2-7; D might be TRBD1 (5 bases). This CDR3 spans 15 amino acids. Trimming removed 0 bases at V and 3 bases at J, with 12 bases between. Germline CDR1 reads LNHNV; CDR2 reads YYDKDF (reference sequence). The CDR3 region is CATSRDRQYRYEQYF. The CDR3 nucleotides are TGTGCCACCAGCAGAGATAGACAGTATCGCTACGAGCAGTACTTC.

The chain links TRBV2 to TRBJ1-4; D call uncertain. The V end lost 2 bases, the J end lost 2 bases, and 6 bases lay between the germline ends. This CDR3 comprises 14 residues. Germline CDR1 and CDR2: SNHLY and FYNNEI. The CDR3 here is CASSEKLTNEKLFF. Here the CDR3 DNA reads TGTGCCAGCAGTGAAAAACTGACTAATGAAAAACTGTTTTTT.

This clone was recorded once. The rearrangement uses TRBV5-1 and TRBJ1-2; 7 nucleotides align to TRBD1. Germline CDR1 SGHRS, CDR2 YFSETQ. This CDR3 has 20 amino acids. The J segment lost 3 bases and the V segment lost 1 base, leaving 21 bases of the junction unmatched. The CDR3: CASSLTHRGMGMPMYYGYTF. The CDR3 coding sequence is TGCGCCAGCAGCTTGACCCACAGGGGCATGGGGATGCCCATGTACTATGGCTACACCTTC.

The rearrangement links TRBV6-5 to TRBJ2-3, with TRBD1 matching 7 bases. CDR1 is MNHEY and CDR2 is SVGAGI in the germline V gene. This CDR3 has 15 residues. V was pared by 5 bases and J by 2 bases, with 7 bases of the junction left unmatched. CDR3 residues: CASSPGQTYTDTQYF. In DNA, the CDR3 is TGTGCCAGCAGTCCGGGACAGACCTACACAGATACGCAGTATTTT.